One sample yielded the 23 T cell receptor beta chains listed below, sequenced in a study of cytomegalovirus exposure and HLA in healthy donors. The PCR made use of 60 Vbeta and 13 Jbeta primers. Repertoires were generated with immunoSEQ multiplex PCR, while TCRdb's copy carries only in-frame clones and drops some. Among over 150,000 clones, 77% were seen once, and the ten largest hold 2.6%. Specimen: PBMCs. All receptors derive from a woman aged 40 to 50 in good health and CMV-seropositive.

This sequence joins TRBV30 and TRBJ1-2; 7 positions match TRBD1. Germline V CDR1 and CDR2: GTSNPN, SVGIG (reference sequence). V shed 5 bases and J 7 bases; nucleotides not matched to a gene: 4. The CDR3 consists of 11 residues. The CDR3 loop is CAWVTGSGYTF. The CDR3 region has the DNA TGTGCCTGGGTGACAGGGAGTGGCTACACCTTC.

This clone was counted between two and nine times. The rearrangement uses TRBV5-4 and TRBJ2-1, with 8 positions matching TRBD2. The V gene's germline CDR1 is SGHNT and CDR2 YYREEE (reference sequence). The CDR3 has 18 residues. Trimming at V came to 0 bases and at J to 4 bases, leaving 12 bases not matched to a gene. Written as DNA, the CDR3 is TGTGCCAGCAGCTTGGGAACTAGCGGTCTGGCTGGGTACAATGAGCAGTTCTTC. The encoded protein is CASSLGTSGLAGYNEQFF. The full variable domain, in which reference TRBV5-4 and TRBJ2-1 provide the parts outside the CDR3, is ETGVTQSPTHLIKTRGQQVTLRCSSQSGHNTVSWYQQALGQGPQFIFQYYREEENGRGNFPPRFSGLQFPNYSSELNVNALELDDSALYLCASSLGTSGLAGYNEQFFGPGTRLTVL.

About this clone itself: Other nucleotide sequences in the sample specify the same CDR3. The V call is TRBV18, the J call TRBJ2-5; 8 bases agree with TRBD2. This CDR3 is built from 14 residues. Germline V gene data show CDR1 as KGHSH and CDR2 as LQKENI. V trimming: 3 bases; J trimming: 1 base; junction bases outside the gene matches: 1. CDR3 nucleotide sequence: TGTGCCAGCTCACCTAGCGGGGCCCAAGAGACCCAGTACTTC. The encoded protein is CASSPSGAQETQYF.

The V and J genes are TRBV4-3 and TRBJ2-7; TRBD2 matches at 10 bases. CDR1 is LGHNA, CDR2 YSLEER, per germline. This CDR3 is built from 15 residues. V was clipped by 4 bases and J by 6 bases; unmatched bases: 9. CDR3 DNA sequence: TGCGCCAGCAGCCTTGAGGGTAGCGGGGGGTCCGAGCAGTACTTC. Translation gives CASSLEGSGGSEQYF.

This clone was counted a single time. V is TRBV9 and J is TRBJ1-2; 7 bases match TRBD1. V was clipped by 8 bases and J by 3 bases; unmatched bases: 16. CDR3 length: 16 amino acids. Germline lookup yields CDR1 SGDLS and CDR2 YYNGEE. The CDR3 loop is CASFGRWPQGDYGYTF. CDR3 nucleotide sequence: TGTGCCAGTTTTGGTCGGTGGCCCCAGGGGGACTATGGCTACACCTTC.

This CDR3 is CASSYNTGGSVQPQHF. The CDR3 nucleotides are TGTGCCAGCAGTTACAATACAGGGGGAAGTGTTCAGCCCCAGCATTTT. V usage is TRBV6-6 and J usage is TRBJ1-5; 8 nucleotides match TRBD1. CDR1 is MNHNY, CDR2 SVGAGI, per germline (reference sequence). V lost 2 bases and J lost 6; bases outside the gene matches: 9. There are 16 residues in the CDR3.

A few counts support this clone. This chain connects TRBV4-3 to TRBJ2-2, with TRBD2 as a possible D gene (5 bases). This CDR3 comprises 16 residues. CDR1 and CDR2 (germline): LGHNA, YSLEER. Trimming took 1 base from V and 0 from J, leaving 9 bases between them. CDR3 coding DNA: TGCGCCAGCAGCCAAGGGGCAGCGGCGAACACCGGGGAGCTGTTTTTT. Encoded protein: CASSQGAAANTGELFF.

The chain uses TRBV4-3 and TRBJ2-7; D may be TRBD2 (5 bases). Germline V lookup: CDR1 LGHNA, CDR2 YSLEER. CDR3 length: 13 residues. Trimming shortened V by 4 bases and J by 5 bases, and 12 bases separated the two germline ends. The DNA of the CDR3 is TGCGCCAGCAGCCGAACTAGGGAGCACGAGCAGTACTTC. Translating gives CASSRTREHEQYF.

The rearrangement uses TRBV5-1 and TRBJ2-5; 14 bases match TRBD2. The junction had 5 bases not matched to a gene; V was cut back by 4 bases and J by 3 bases. Germline V gene sequence: CDR1 SGHRS, CDR2 YFSETQ. CDR3 length: 16 amino acids. The CDR3, as DNA: TGCGCCAGCAGCCCAGGGACTAGCGGGAGTGAAGAGACCCAGTACTTC. Translation gives CASSPGTSGSEETQYF.

This sequence joins TRBV9 and TRBJ2-1; 14 nucleotides align to TRBD2. This CDR3 is 15 amino acids long. The germline gives CDR1 SGDLS, CDR2 YYNGEE. V lost 3 bases to trimming and J lost 10 bases; unmatched junction nucleotides: 6. The CDR3 spells CASSARLAGGQEQFF. CDR3 nucleotide sequence: TGTGCCAGCAGCGCTCGACTAGCGGGGGGGCAGGAGCAGTTCTTC.

The chain has TRBV5-1 and TRBJ1-2; 7 bases align to TRBD1. V lost 0 bases, J lost 2 bases, and 7 bases stayed unmatched. The CDR3 runs to 16 residues. The germline gives CDR1 SGHRS, CDR2 YFSETQ. For the CDR3, the DNA is TGCGCCAGCAGCTTGGGGGCCGGGACAGTAAACTATGGCTACACCTTC. This encodes CASSLGAGTVNYGYTF.

The J gene is TRBJ2-7, the V gene TRBV19; maybe TRBD1 (6 bases). Germline assignment: CDR1 LNHDA and CDR2 SQIVND (reference sequence). V was shortened by 1 base and J by 0 bases, with 10 bases between the two germline ends. CDR3 length: 15 amino acids. The CDR3 DNA reads TGTGCCAGTAGTATAGGGGACACGAGCTCCTACGAGCAGTACTTC. Encoded protein: CASSIGDTSSYEQYF.

Only a few counts were recorded for this clone. The chain couples TRBV5-1 to TRBJ1-1; D is unclear. CDR3 length: 13 residues. V lost 0 bases, J lost 1 base, and 4 bases lay in between. Germline V lookup: CDR1 SGHRS, CDR2 YFSETQ. The CDR3 DNA follows: TGCGCCAGCAGCTTGGCGGGGAACACTGAAGCTTTCTTT. Its protein product is CASSLAGNTEAFF.

The chain is built from TRBV5-4 and TRBJ1-1; D ambiguous. The CDR3 extends over 13 amino acids. CDR1 SGHNT and CDR2 YYREEE come from the germline V gene (reference sequence). V lost 4 bases, J lost 11 bases, and 18 bases lay in between. DNA of the CDR3: TGTGCCAGCAGCCCTCCAGACAAGGCGGGCGCTTTCTTT. Protein: CASSPPDKAGAFF.

The chain links TRBV7-9 to TRBJ2-1; TRBD2 aligns across 7 bases. CDR3 size: 16 residues. Germline lookup yields CDR1 SEHNR and CDR2 FQNEAQ (reference sequence). V lost 3 bases to trimming and J lost 16 bases; unmatched junction nucleotides: 21. The CDR3 sequence: CASSFNFRVEGRDGFF. The CDR3 DNA reads as TGTGCCAGCAGCTTCAATTTTCGAGTGGAAGGGAGGGACGGATTCTTC.

This clone has a single count. V and J are TRBV4-1 and TRBJ2-7, with D unresolved. Trimming pared 1 base from V and 3 bases from J, leaving 13 bases between. Germline values: CDR1 MGHRA, CDR2 YSYEKL. The CDR3 contains 15 residues. CDR3 nucleotide sequence: TGCGCCAGCAGCCAAGTAAGTGACACCTACTACGAGCAGTACTTC. It translates to CASSQVSDTYYEQYF.

V is TRBV5-1 and J is TRBJ2-7; 10 nucleotides agree with TRBD2. The CDR3 consists of 18 residues. Per the germline V gene, CDR1 is SGHRS and CDR2 is YFSETQ. V lost 0 bases and J lost 2; bases outside the gene matches: 11. The CDR3 bases are TGCGCCAGCAGCTTGGTCTCTAGCGGGAGCGTTGGTACCTACGAGCAGTACTTC. Its translation is CASSLVSSGSVGTYEQYF. Full variable domain (remainder filled in from reference TRBV5-1 and TRBJ2-7): KAGVTQTPRYLIKTRGQQVTLSCSPISGHRSVSWYQQTPGQGLQFLFEYFSETQRNKGNFPGRFSGRQFSNSRSEMNVSTLELGDSALYLCASSLVSSGSVGTYEQYFGPGTRLTVT.

For this clone: This sample includes further DNA sequences coding for the same CDR3. The chain uses TRBV27 and TRBJ2-7; 13 bases are a match to TRBD2. This CDR3 is 14 amino acids long. Trimming at V came to 4 bases and at J to 3 bases, leaving 0 bases not matched to a gene. In germline, CDR1 is MNHEY, CDR2 SMNVEV (reference sequence). CDR3 sequence: CASSWTSGSYEQYF. In nucleotides, the CDR3 is TGTGCCAGCAGTTGGACTAGCGGGAGCTACGAGCAGTACTTC.

The gene calls are TRBV5-1 and TRBJ1-2, with 7 bases fitting TRBD1. V lost 1 base, J lost 6 bases, and 3 bases stayed unmatched. The CDR3 contains 13 residues. Per germline, CDR1 SGHRS and CDR2 YFSETQ. The CDR3: CASSLQGGDGYTF. CDR3 coding DNA: TGCGCCAGCAGCTTGCAAGGGGGCGATGGCTACACCTTC. Full variable domain (rest looked up from reference TRBV5-1 and TRBJ1-2): KAGVTQTPRYLIKTRGQQVTLSCSPISGHRSVSWYQQTPGQGLQFLFEYFSETQRNKGNFPGRFSGRQFSNSRSEMNVSTLELGDSALYLCASSLQGGDGYTFGSGTRLTVV.

The chain combines TRBV18 with TRBJ2-7, with 9 bases fitting TRBD2. Germline assignment: CDR1 KGHSH and CDR2 LQKENI. The CDR3 has 17 amino acids. Germline trimming cut 4 bases from V and 0 bases from J; bases unmatched to any gene: 10. The CDR3 is CASSRLGGLANSYEQYF. For the CDR3, the DNA is TGTGCCAGCTCACGACTCGGAGGACTAGCGAACTCCTACGAGCAGTACTTC. Combining the CDR3 with reference TRBV18 and TRBJ2-7 gives the whole variable domain NAGVMQNPRHLVRRRGQEARLRCSPMKGHSHVYWYRQLPEEGLKFMVYLQKENIIDESGMPKERFSAEFPKEGPSILRIQQVVRGDSAAYFCASSRLGGLANSYEQYFGPGTRLTVT.

The V gene is TRBV14, the J gene TRBJ2-5, with TRBD2 identical over 11 bases. CDR3 length: 16 amino acids. V lost 2 bases and J lost 0; bases outside the gene matches: 2. Germline CDR1 reads SGHDN; CDR2 reads FVKESK. CDR3 in amino acids: CASSQLAGGYQETQYF. The CDR3 DNA is TGTGCCAGCAGCCAACTAGCGGGGGGTTACCAAGAGACCCAGTACTTC.

V usage is TRBV7-9 and J usage is TRBJ1-3; TRBD1 agrees at 8 bases. CDR1 SEHNR and CDR2 FQNEAQ come from the germline V gene (reference sequence). V shed 4 bases and J 6 bases; nucleotides not matched to a gene: 8. The CDR3 is 15 residues long. CDR3: CASSWDGQGKNTIYF. The CDR3, as DNA: TGTGCCAGCAGCTGGGATGGACAGGGCAAAAACACCATATATTTT.

V gene TRBV2 combines with J gene TRBJ2-7, with 9 bases lining up with TRBD1. CDR3 length: 14 amino acids. Germline CDR1 SNHLY, CDR2 FYNNEI. Trimming cost V 7 bases and J 3 bases; bases outside gene matches: 7. CDR3 amino acids: CASKHPGQGYEQYF. CDR3 DNA sequence: TGTGCCAGCAAACATCCGGGACAGGGCTACGAGCAGTACTTC.